This is a list of T cell receptor beta chains from one sample in a study of cytomegalovirus exposure and HLA in healthy donors. Generated by immunoSEQ multiplex PCR, the TCRdb table keeps only in-frame clones and is missing some. The sample shows some 150,000 clones, about 80% of them seen only once. The sequenced sample consisted of PBMCs. The receptor source for this set is a male donor in good health and CMV-seronegative. Each CDR3 is given with its conserved first and last residue. The order of the fields is clone size, J gene, D gene, V gene, CDR3 protein, CDR3 DNA. A D gene is named only where the DNA matches it firmly. The size entry is marked missing in some rows and otherwise reads once, few, many or a size class.

-	TRBJ2-7	-	TRBV10-1	CASSEGQVGGEQYF	TGCGCCAGCAGTGAGGGTCAGGTGGGGGGTGAGCAGTACTTC
-	TRBJ2-2	-	TRBV6-1	CASESEGGELFF	TGTGCCAGCGAGAGCGAGGGAGGGGAGCTGTTTTTT
-	TRBJ2-7	TRBD1	TRBV6-1	CASSPGTGSSYEQYF	TGTGCCAGCAGTCCGGGGACAGGCAGCTCCTACGAGCAGTACTTC
-	TRBJ2-3	-	TRBV6-5	CASSYSSSSTDTQYF	TGTGCCAGCAGTTACTCTTCCAGTAGCACAGATACGCAGTATTTT
-	TRBJ1-1	-	TRBV7-2	CASRLTQGSTEAFF	TGTGCCAGCAGATTAACACAGGGCTCCACTGAAGCTTTCTTT
-	TRBJ1-1	TRBD1	TRBV7-9	CASSLPGTGNTEAFF	TGTGCCAGCAGCTTACCCGGGACAGGGAACACTGAAGCTTTCTTT
-	TRBJ1-2	-	TRBV7-2	CASSLVSRDTYGYTF	TGTGCCAGCAGCTTAGTGAGCAGGGATACCTATGGCTACACCTTC
few	TRBJ2-7	-	TRBV29-1	CSVGETGPYEQYF	TGCAGCGTTGGGGAGACAGGACCGTACGAGCAGTACTTC
few	TRBJ1-2	-	TRBV9	CASSGWVDKGYGYTF	TGTGCCAGCAGTGGCTGGGTGGACAAGGGCTATGGCTACACCTTC
few	TRBJ2-4	TRBD2	TRBV5-1	CASSLAGDIQYF	TGCGCCAGCAGCCTCGCGGGGGACATTCAGTACTTC
-	TRBJ2-3	TRBD2	TRBV18	CASSQRTSGIKTDTQYF	TGTGCCAGCTCACAAAGGACTAGCGGGATTAAAACAGATACGCAGTATTTT
-	TRBJ1-2	-	TRBV4-3	CASSQEGGGYTF	TGCGCCAGCAGCCAGGAGGGGGGGGGCTACACCTTC
-	TRBJ1-2	TRBD1	TRBV5-1	CASSLGSGQGNYGYTF	TGCGCCAGCAGCTTGGGTTCGGGACAGGGGAACTATGGCTACACCTTC
-	TRBJ1-2	TRBD1	TRBV19	CASSSSSKAGQGGNGYTF	TGTGCCAGTAGTTCCTCGTCAAAGGCGGGACAGGGAGGGAATGGCTACACCTTC
-	TRBJ1-1	-	TRBV4-1	CASSQELSRGTPGNTEAFF	TGCGCCAGCAGCCAAGAATTATCAAGGGGCACCCCGGGGAACACTGAAGCTTTCTTT
-	TRBJ1-2	TRBD1	TRBV6-1	CASSSTGGLYGYTF	TGTGCCAGCAGTTCGACAGGGGGACTCTATGGCTACACCTTC
-	TRBJ2-3	TRBD2	TRBV10-1	CASGSGAAGDTQYF	TGCGCCAGCGGTAGCGGGGCGGCGGGAGATACGCAGTATTTT
-	TRBJ1-2	-	TRBV19	CASSIPDSHYGYTF	TGTGCCAGTAGTATCCCGGACAGTCACTATGGCTACACCTTC
-	TRBJ2-5	-	TRBV19	CARIRGGRHQETQYF	TGTGCCAGGATAAGAGGGGGAAGGCACCAAGAGACCCAGTACTTC
-	TRBJ2-7	-	TRBV30	CAWSWGEEQYF	TGTGCCTGGAGTTGGGGGGAAGAGCAGTACTTC
-	TRBJ2-7	-	TRBV6-1	CASSEAGTSYEQYF	TGTGCCAGCAGTGAAGCGGGGACATCCTACGAGCAGTACTTC
-	TRBJ1-1	TRBD1	TRBV7-2	CASSLGGQGSEAFF	TGTGCCAGCAGCTTAGGGGGACAGGGGTCTGAAGCTTTCTTT
-	TRBJ1-5	-	TRBV5-4	CASSLDQGQPQHF	TGTGCCAGCAGCTTGGACCAGGGTCAGCCCCAGCATTTT
few	TRBJ2-6	TRBD1	TRBV9	CASSGPDRAGANVLTF	TGTGCCAGCAGCGGTCCGGACAGGGCTGGGGCCAACGTCCTGACTTTC
-	TRBJ2-7	-	TRBV5-1	CASSLGSTAPYEQYF	TGCGCCAGCAGCTTGGGTTCGACAGCTCCCTACGAGCAGTACTTC
once	TRBJ2-3	TRBD1	TRBV28	CAIQGAPGDTQYF	TGTGCCATCCAGGGGGCGCCGGGAGATACGCAGTATTTT
once	TRBJ1-5	-	TRBV12-5	CASELLWSSNQPQHF	TGTGCTAGTGAATTGCTCTGGAGTAGCAATCAGCCCCAGCATTTT
-	TRBJ2-1	TRBD2	TRBV13	CASSLPGLATFHEQFF	TGTGCCAGCAGCTTACCGGGACTAGCAACCTTTCATGAGCAGTTCTTC
-	TRBJ2-7	-	TRBV9	CASSAGGGLYEQYF	TGTGCCAGCAGCGCTGGAGGAGGTCTCTACGAGCAGTACTTC
-	TRBJ2-5	-	TRBV13	CASSLSGETQYF	TGTGCCAGCAGTCTTAGCGGAGAGACCCAGTACTTC
-	TRBJ2-1	TRBD1	TRBV27	CASSLEGQARNEQFF	TGTGCCAGCAGTTTAGAAGGACAGGCTAGAAATGAGCAGTTCTTC
-	TRBJ1-4	TRBD1	TRBV28	CASSFPTDRVEWEKLFF	TGTGCCAGCAGTTTCCCTACGGACAGGGTAGAATGGGAAAAACTGTTTTTT
-	TRBJ2-7	TRBD1	TRBV11-2	CASSRGQSYEQYF	TGTGCCAGCAGTCGGGGACAGAGCTACGAGCAGTACTTC
-	TRBJ1-4	-	TRBV28	CASSWTATNEKLFF	TGTGCCAGCAGTTGGACAGCAACTAATGAAAAACTGTTTTTT
-	TRBJ1-1	-	TRBV4-3	CASSQLGEGLNTEAFF	TGCGCCAGCAGCCAACTTGGAGAAGGCCTGAACACTGAAGCTTTCTTT
-	TRBJ2-7	TRBD2	TRBV27	CASSPAGVAYEQYF	TGTGCCAGCAGTCCAGCGGGGGTGGCCTACGAGCAGTACTTC
-	TRBJ1-4	TRBD1	TRBV10-1	CASPDRACMFEKLFF	TGCGCCAGCCCGGACAGGGCTTGTATGTTTGAAAAACTGTTTTTT
-	TRBJ2-7	TRBD1	TRBV11-2	CASGGDRGSEQYF	TGTGCCAGCGGGGGGGACAGGGGCTCCGAGCAGTACTTC
-	TRBJ2-5	TRBD2	TRBV4-1	CASSQSGGQETQYF	TGCGCCAGCAGCCAGAGCGGGGGGCAAGAGACCCAGTACTTC
-	TRBJ1-1	-	TRBV7-2	CASSLNRETFF	TGTGCCAGCAGCTTGAACAGGGAGACTTTCTTT
few	TRBJ2-1	-	TRBV9	CASSATLYTSGDEQFF	TGTGCCAGCAGCGCGACATTATACACGTCCGGGGATGAGCAGTTCTTC
-	TRBJ2-2	TRBD2	TRBV4-2	CASSQPSGGSTGELFF	TGTGCCAGCAGCCAACCTAGCGGGGGGTCCACCGGGGAGCTGTTTTTT